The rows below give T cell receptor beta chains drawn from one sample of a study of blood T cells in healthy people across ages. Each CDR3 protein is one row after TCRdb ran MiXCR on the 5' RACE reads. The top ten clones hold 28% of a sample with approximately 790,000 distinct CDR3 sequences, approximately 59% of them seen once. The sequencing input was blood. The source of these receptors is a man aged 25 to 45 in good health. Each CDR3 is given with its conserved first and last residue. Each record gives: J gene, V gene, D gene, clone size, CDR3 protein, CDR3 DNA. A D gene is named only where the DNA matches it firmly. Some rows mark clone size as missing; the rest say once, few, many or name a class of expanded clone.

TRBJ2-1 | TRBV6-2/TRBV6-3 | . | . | CASSVESIEFF | TGTGCCAGCAGCGTAGAGAGCATCGAGTTCTTC
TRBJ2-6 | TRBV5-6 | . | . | CAGSLAGSGANVLTF | TGTGCCGGCAGCTTGGCAGGCTCTGGGGCCAACGTCCTGACTTTC
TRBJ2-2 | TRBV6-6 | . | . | CASTHPGVTGELFF | TGTGCCAGCACCCACCCGGGGGTCACCGGGGAGCTGTTTTTT
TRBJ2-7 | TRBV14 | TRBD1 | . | CASSQTGYGYEQYF | TGTGCCAGCAGCCAGACAGGGTACGGCTACGAGCAGTACTTC
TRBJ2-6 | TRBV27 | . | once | CASSTGTPRSGANVLTF | TGTGCCAGCAGTACCGGGACGCCCCGCTCTGGGGCCAACGTCCTGACTTTC
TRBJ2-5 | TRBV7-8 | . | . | CASSSGSRAQETQYF | TGTGCCAGCAGCAGTGGTTCGAGGGCCCAAGAGACCCAGTACTTC
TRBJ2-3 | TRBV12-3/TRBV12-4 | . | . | CASSFGTLGDTDTQYF | TGTGCCAGCAGTTTTGGTACTCTTGGCGACACAGATACGCAGTATTTT
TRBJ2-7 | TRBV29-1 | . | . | CSVSYEQYF | TGCAGCGTTTCGTACGAGCAGTACTTC
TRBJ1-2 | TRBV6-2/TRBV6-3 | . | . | CASSYSSRLRPDGYTF | TGTGCCAGCAGTTACTCCAGCCGGCTCCGCCCCGATGGCTACACCTTC
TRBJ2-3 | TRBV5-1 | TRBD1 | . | CASSPGQDRDTQYF | TGCGCCAGCAGCCCCGGACAGGATCGGGATACGCAGTATTTT